These 19 T cell receptor beta chains share one sample of origin, sequenced in a study of blood T cell repertoires in COVID-19 (TCRdb year 2020). Libraries came from the immunoSEQ multiplex PCR assay. Here the immuneACCESS table is served through TCRdb, limited to in-frame sequences with V and J called. Missing clones are a known gap in these copies; in checked studies unresolved V genes cover under half, and the rest lacks a known reason. The sample includes 80,000 to 100,000 clones, with about nine tenths observed a single time. The ten most abundant clones make up 1.5% of the sample. Sequences were obtained from peripheral blood. These receptors came from a human donor with active COVID-19. The donor label of this sample is uncertain.

The chain is built from TRBV7-8 and TRBJ1-5, with a possible D match to TRBD1 (6 bases). Germline lookup yields CDR1 SGHVS and CDR2 FQNEAQ. V was cut by 4 bases and J by 5 bases, with 18 bases left in between. The CDR3 consists of 16 residues. The CDR3 bases are TGTGCCAGCAGCTCTCCTATCGGGGGGCGATATCAGCCCCAGCATTTT. It encodes CASSSPIGGRYQPQHF.

CDR3 residues: CASSIWRSSGNTIYF. As DNA, the CDR3 is TGTGCCAGTAGTATATGGAGGAGCTCCGGAAACACCATATATTTT. This chain connects TRBV19 to TRBJ1-3; no definite D call. The CDR3 extends over 15 amino acids. CDR1 LNHDA and CDR2 SQIVND come from the germline V gene (reference sequence). The ends were cut back, 2 bases at V and 4 bases at J, with 12 bases in the middle.

This chain joins TRBV27 and TRBJ2-7; 9 nucleotides agree with TRBD1. Germline V gives CDR1 MNHEY, CDR2 SMNVEV (reference sequence). The CDR3 loop spans 15 amino acids. The V gene end was trimmed by 1 base and the J gene end by 1 base; junction bases not matched to a gene: 2. CDR3 amino acids: CASSLLGQGSYEQYF. The CDR3 coding sequence is TGTGCCAGCAGTTTATTGGGACAGGGTTCCTACGAGCAGTACTTC.

The rearrangement uses TRBV7-9 and TRBJ1-1; TRBD1 is a possible D gene (6 bases). Germline CDR1 reads SEHNR; CDR2 reads FQNEAQ (reference sequence). The CDR3 totals 15 residues. The V gene lost 1 base and the J gene lost 0 bases, with 9 bases spanning the gap. In DNA, the CDR3 is TGTGCCAGCAGCTTAGGTCAGGGGATGAACACTGAAGCTTTCTTT. Residues: CASSLGQGMNTEAFF. Full variable domain (rest looked up from reference TRBV7-9 and TRBJ1-1): DTGVSQNPRHKITKRGQNVTFRCDPISEHNRLYWYRQTLGQGPEFLTYFQNEAQLEKSRLLSDRFSAERPKGSFSTLEIQRTEQGDSAMYLCASSLGQGMNTEAFFGQGTRLTVV.

The rearrangement uses TRBV5-1 and TRBJ1-2, with 7 bases that match TRBD1. V dropped 2 bases and J dropped 0; count of bases not matched to a gene: 1. The CDR3 has 14 amino acids. Germline V lookup: CDR1 SGHRS, CDR2 YFSETQ. CDR3 protein: CASSFGTANYGYTF. The CDR3 bases are TGCGCCAGCAGCTTTGGGACAGCTAACTATGGCTACACCTTC.

This sequence joins TRBV11-2 and TRBJ1-1; D is uncertain. Germline CDR1 is SGHAT and CDR2 is FQNNGV. The V end lost 7 bases, the J end lost 0 bases, and 9 bases lay between the germline ends. CDR3 length: 13 amino acids. CDR3 protein: CASTIAVNTEAFF. The CDR3, as DNA: TGTGCCAGCACCATAGCGGTGAACACTGAAGCTTTCTTT.

V and J are TRBV12-2 and TRBJ1-2. TRBV12-2 corresponds to a pseudogene. CDR3 length: 16 residues. CDR3 coding DNA: TGTGCAAGTCGTCCTCTCCGGACCGCTCCGGGGTATGGCTACACCTTC. Amino acids: CASRPLRTAPGYGYTF.

The V call is TRBV5-4, the J call TRBJ2-7, with TRBD1 matching 7 bases. Looked up from germline, CDR1 is SGHNT and CDR2 is YYREEE (reference sequence). V shed 6 bases, J shed 5 bases, and the junction held 14 bases outside the gene matches. This CDR3 spans 15 amino acids. The CDR3 nucleotides read TGTGCCAGCAAGGGAGACAGGGCTATGAGCGACGAGCAGTACTTC. The encoded protein is CASKGDRAMSDEQYF.

The sample holds a few counts of this clone. This rearrangement joins TRBV7-8 to TRBJ2-1; 11 bases line up with TRBD2. Per germline, CDR1 SGHVS and CDR2 FQNEAQ. Trimming took 1 base from V and 9 from J; bases not matched to a gene: 5. This CDR3 comprises 15 residues. In DNA form, the CDR3 reads TGTGCCAGCAGCTTAGGACTAGCGGGGTCCAGTGAGCAGTTCTTC. Its translation: CASSLGLAGSSEQFF. Full variable domain (rest looked up from reference TRBV7-8 and TRBJ2-1): GAGVSQSPRYKVAKRGQDVALRCDPISGHVSLFWYQQALGQGPEFLTYFQNEAQLDKSGLPSDRFFAERPEGSVSTLKIQRTQQEDSAVYLCASSLGLAGSSEQFFGPGTRLTVL.

The chain uses TRBV2 and TRBJ2-7; TRBD1 matches at 11 bases. CDR3 size: 15 residues. After removal of 6 bases from V and 0 bases from J, the junction contained 4 bases not matched to a gene. CDR1 and CDR2 from the germline V gene are SNHLY and FYNNEI. CDR3 protein: CASRPGQGGSYEQYF. For the CDR3, the DNA is TGTGCCAGCAGGCCGGGACAGGGGGGCTCCTACGAGCAGTACTTC.

V and J are TRBV5-1 and TRBJ1-2, with 8 bases lining up with TRBD1. Looked up from germline, CDR1 is SGHRS and CDR2 is YFSETQ. V lost 4 bases, J lost 0 bases, and 5 bases stayed unmatched. This CDR3 is built from 15 residues. The CDR3 is CASSGRDRSNYGYTF. For the CDR3, the DNA is TGCGCCAGCAGCGGCCGGGACAGGTCTAACTATGGCTACACCTTC.

Only one count was recorded for this clone. The chain combines TRBV28 with TRBJ2-7; D may be TRBD1 (8 bases). Germline values: CDR1 MDHEN, CDR2 SYDVKM. The CDR3 is made up of 15 amino acids. The V gene lost 5 bases and the J gene lost 1 base, with 15 bases spanning the gap. Here the CDR3 reads CASSLQGGASYEQYF. For the CDR3, the DNA is TGTGCCAGCAGTCTACAGGGGGGGGCTTCCTACGAGCAGTACTTC. Full variable domain (missing parts from reference TRBV28 and TRBJ2-7): DVKVTQSSRYLVKRTGEKVFLECVQDMDHENMFWYRQDPGLGLRLIYFSYDVKMKEKGDIPEGYSVSREKKERFSLILESASTNQTSMYLCASSLQGGASYEQYFGPGTRLTVT.

V gene TRBV10-2 combines with J gene TRBJ2-5, with 9 bases aligning to TRBD2. Germline V gene data show CDR1 as WSHSY and CDR2 as SAAADI. This CDR3 spans 15 amino acids. The V gene end was trimmed by 6 bases and the J gene end by 1 base; junction bases not matched to a gene: 6. In DNA form, the CDR3 reads TGCGCCAGCAGGATTAGCGGGGGTTCCCAAGAGACCCAGTACTTC. It translates to CASRISGGSQETQYF.

CDR3 sequence reads: CASSQEAGHTEAFF. The CDR3 DNA follows: TGCGCCAGCAGCCAAGAGGCAGGGCACACTGAAGCTTTCTTT. J is TRBJ1-1 and V is TRBV4-3; tentatively, D is TRBD1 (5 bases). The CDR3 totals 14 residues. Trimming pared 0 bases from V and 3 bases from J, leaving 8 bases between. From germline, CDR1 is LGHNA and CDR2 YSLEER.

This chain connects TRBV7-4 to TRBJ2-5; 10 nucleotides match TRBD2. V trimming: 1 base; J trimming: 2 bases; junction bases outside the gene matches: 7. CDR1 and CDR2 from the germline V gene are SGHVT and SQSDAQ. The CDR3 has 17 residues. Here the CDR3 reads CASSLGVSGGQQETQYF. CDR3 sequence (DNA): TGTGCCAGCAGCTTAGGAGTTAGCGGGGGGCAACAAGAGACCCAGTACTTC.

The V gene is TRBV5-1, the J gene TRBJ1-1; no reliable D call. V dropped 0 bases and J dropped 0 bases, with 9 bases sitting between them. Germline CDR1 SGHRS, CDR2 YFSETQ. The CDR3 runs to 15 residues. The CDR3 sequence: CASSLVGGMNTEAFF. CDR3 nucleotides: TGCGCCAGCAGCTTGGTGGGAGGGATGAACACTGAAGCTTTCTTT.

The rearrangement uses TRBV6-1 and TRBJ2-5; D is possibly TRBD2 (6 bases). The V and J ends lost 1 base and 5 bases respectively, with 14 bases between them. Per germline, CDR1 MNHNS and CDR2 SASEGT. This CDR3 comprises 15 residues. The CDR3 reads CASSEEAGWEETQYF. The CDR3 DNA follows: TGTGCCAGCAGTGAAGAGGCGGGGTGGGAGGAGACCCAGTACTTC.

Notes on this clone: A junction boundary mismatches the germline segment, possibly from a read error. The rearrangement uses TRBV30 and TRBJ2-3, with D possibly TRBD2 on 5 matching bases. This CDR3 has 13 amino acids. Germline V CDR1 and CDR2: GTSNPN, SVGIG (reference sequence). CDR3 bases: TGTGCCTGGAGTAAACTAGACACAGACACGCAGTATTTT. This translates into CAWSKLDTDTQYF.

This clone was counted once. The V gene is TRBV20-1, the J gene TRBJ1-5; D is perhaps TRBD1 (5 bases). Per the germline V gene, CDR1 is DFQATT and CDR2 is SNEGSKA (reference sequence). The CDR3 length is 11 residues. The V gene lost 1 base and the J gene lost 10 bases, with 8 bases spanning the gap. CDR3 sequence: CSARVGVPQHF. The CDR3 coding sequence is TGCAGTGCTAGAGTAGGGGTTCCCCAGCATTTT.